One T cell receptor (beta chain) is described in this entry. The CDR3 covers 14 residues. CDR1 is KGHSH and CDR2 is LQKENI in the germline V gene. Unmatched junction bases numbered 5, after V lost 3 bases and J lost 4 bases. This specimen comes from a study of OX40 agonist ivuxolimab in advanced cancers. Study details: Ivuxolimab is an agonistic anti-OX40 (CD134) antibody, and patients were treated with it.

This table comes from immunoSEQ multiplex PCR, and its TCRdb copy is limited to in-frame clones, with some not included. The repertoire holds roughly 70,000 clones, 87% seen once, with approximately 3% in the top ten. Sequenced material: CD4+ or CD8+ T cells sorted from blood, taken in a trial of the OX40 agonist ivuxolimab. The V and J genes are TRBV18 and TRBJ2-7; TRBD1 aligns across 8 bases. The clonotype comes from an adult with an advanced solid tumor such as melanoma, head and neck, liver or kidney cancer. The CDR3 sequence: CASSPGQDRYEQYF. CDR3 nucleotide sequence: TGTGCCAGCTCACCGGGACAGGACCGGTACGAGCAGTACTTC.